A single sample gave rise to the 23 T cell receptor beta chains below, sequenced in a study of blood T cell repertoires in COVID-19. The repertoire was sequenced with immunoSEQ multiplex PCR; TCRdb's copy has only in-frame clones and lacks some. The repertoire consists of under 300,000 clones, with around 90% occurring once and the leading ten covering 6% to 9%. Sequenced: peripheral blood. Receptors originate from a man aged 60 to 69 who had recovered from COVID-19.

The chain carries TRBV30 and TRBJ1-2; D might be TRBD1 (5 bases). The germline CDR1 and CDR2 sequences are GTSNPN and SVGIG (reference sequence). CDR3 length: 16 amino acids. Trimming pared 4 bases from V and 5 bases from J, leaving 23 bases between. In DNA form, the CDR3 reads TGTGCCTGGACTACCCCAGGGCAGGGCCCGACATATGGCTACACCTTC. This codes for CAWTTPGQGPTYGYTF.

The chain combines TRBV5-1 with TRBJ2-3, with 10 bases matching TRBD2. V trimming: 4 bases; J trimming: 11 bases; junction bases outside the gene matches: 16. The CDR3 contains 16 residues. Germline V CDR1 and CDR2: SGHRS, YFSETQ. The CDR3 sequence is CASSDAGTSVSSGQYF. CDR3 nucleotide sequence: TGCGCCAGCAGCGATGCCGGGACTAGCGTCTCGAGCGGGCAGTATTTT.

The chain employs TRBV24-1 and TRBJ2-7, with 7 bases that match TRBD2. The V gene's germline CDR1 is KGHDR and CDR2 SFDVKD. V lost 2 bases and J lost 2; bases outside the gene matches: 5. The CDR3 contains 15 residues. The CDR3 here is CATSDSRGGAYEQYF. The CDR3, as DNA: TGTGCCACCAGTGATTCGAGGGGAGGGGCCTACGAGCAGTACTTC.

V gene TRBV7-9 combines with J gene TRBJ1-5; no clear D gene. The length of the CDR3 is 17 residues. Germline V gene sequence: CDR1 SEHNR, CDR2 FQNEAQ (reference sequence). V lost 1 base, J lost 2 bases, and 15 bases lay in between. CDR3 sequence reads: CASSLDPLQMGNQPQHF. The CDR3 nucleotides read TGTGCCAGCAGCTTAGACCCTTTACAGATGGGCAATCAGCCCCAGCATTTT.

This chain uses TRBV19 with TRBJ1-5; 11 bases align to TRBD1. The CDR3 length is 13 residues. The ends lost 6 bases at V and 6 bases at J; junction bases unmatched: 1. CDR1 LNHDA and CDR2 SQIVND come from the germline V gene (reference sequence). The CDR3 coding sequence is TGTGCCAGTAGGGACAGGGGGCTTCAGCCCCAGCATTTT. Protein: CASRDRGLQPQHF.

The chain employs TRBV2 and TRBJ2-7, with 9 bases that match TRBD1. With 7 bases clipped from V and 2 bases from J, the junction kept 6 bases outside the gene matches. CDR3 length equals 14 residues. Germline V gives CDR1 SNHLY, CDR2 FYNNEI. The CDR3 loop is CASTEGTGTYEQYV. CDR3 bases: TGTGCCAGCACCGAAGGGACAGGGACCTACGAGCAGTACGTC.

The genes are TRBV7-2 and TRBJ2-3; TRBD2 aligns across 8 bases. This CDR3 contains 17 residues. J gave up 1 base and V 5 bases, and 11 bases lay outside the gene matches. Germline V gives CDR1 SGHTA, CDR2 FQGNSA. CDR3 sequence: CASSLKRTSGRTDTQYF. CDR3 DNA sequence: TGTGCCAGCAGCCTAAAGAGAACTAGCGGCCGCACAGATACGCAGTATTTT.

The rearrangement links TRBV5-6 to TRBJ2-3; D gene unclear. This CDR3 contains 16 residues. Trimming removed 3 bases at V and 1 base at J, with 15 bases between. The germline gives CDR1 SGHDT, CDR2 YYEEEE. The CDR3 DNA reads as TGTGCCAGCAGCTGGCGACTCTCGGCGGGCACAGATACGCAGTATTTT. This translates into CASSWRLSAGTDTQYF.

The CDR3 protein is CASSFQGLGEQYV. CDR3 DNA: TGTGCCAGCAGCTTCCAGGGTCTTGGCGAGCAGTACGTC. The genes are TRBV11-2 and TRBJ2-7, with D possibly matching TRBD1 (5 bases). Germline V gene sequence: CDR1 SGHAT, CDR2 FQNNGV. The CDR3 runs 13 residues. The V end lost 3 bases, the J end lost 6 bases, and 12 bases lay between the germline ends.

The chain has TRBV6-4 and TRBJ2-3; 13 bases line up with TRBD2. The germline V gene encodes CDR1 MRHNA and CDR2 SNTAGT. V lost 2 bases and J lost 4; bases outside the gene matches: 0. This CDR3 spans 15 amino acids. The CDR3 DNA follows: TGTGCCAGCAGTGACACTAGCGGGGGGGCAGATACGCAGTATTTT. Translated: CASSDTSGGADTQYF.

The chain has TRBV2 and TRBJ2-3; TRBD1 agrees at 7 bases. The CDR3 consists of 13 residues. Trimming at V came to 10 bases and at J to 8 bases, leaving 12 bases not matched to a gene. Germline V lookup: CDR1 SNHLY, CDR2 FYNNEI. The CDR3 sequence is CATRQGLIGTQYF. CDR3 DNA: TGTGCCACAAGACAGGGCCTTATTGGTACGCAGTATTTT.

This sequence joins TRBV10-3 and TRBJ2-1; D is uncertain. Looked up from germline, CDR1 is ENHRY and CDR2 is SYGVKD. V was shortened by 2 bases and J by 0 bases, with 8 bases between the two germline ends. The CDR3 sequence is 15 residues long. CDR3 protein: CAISEGPNSYNEQFF. CDR3 DNA: TGTGCCATCAGTGAGGGGCCCAACTCCTACAATGAGCAGTTCTTC.

The chain carries TRBV30 and TRBJ2-7; 7 bases are shared with TRBD1. CDR1 is GTSNPN, CDR2 SVGIG, per germline (reference sequence). V was pared by 4 bases and J by 3 bases, with 3 bases of the junction left unmatched. The CDR3 extends over 12 amino acids. The CDR3 DNA sequence: TGTGCCTGGACGACAGGGAACTACGAGCAGTACTTC. This translates into CAWTTGNYEQYF.

This chain uses TRBV19 with TRBJ1-3, with D perhaps TRBD1 (6 bases). The V end was cut by 4 bases, the J end by 0 bases, with 16 bases between. Germline V gives CDR1 LNHDA, CDR2 SQIVND (reference sequence). This CDR3 has 17 amino acids. The chain's CDR3 is CASSTQTGRLSGNTIYF. CDR3 nucleotide sequence: TGTGCCAGTAGTACCCAAACAGGGAGACTCTCTGGAAACACCATATATTTT.

The chain employs TRBV6-6 and TRBJ2-2, with 9 bases matching TRBD1. The ends lost 4 bases at V and 4 bases at J; junction bases unmatched: 4. Germline values: CDR1 MNHNY, CDR2 SVGAGI (reference sequence). This CDR3 is built from 15 residues. CDR3 protein: CASSFGQGSTGELFF. The CDR3 nucleotides read TGTGCCAGCAGTTTTGGACAGGGGTCCACCGGGGAGCTGTTTTTT.

The sample holds a few counts of this clone. The rearrangement uses TRBV5-1 and TRBJ2-7; 10 bases match TRBD1. Germline-derived CDR1 and CDR2 are SGHRS and YFSETQ. The CDR3 has 15 residues. Trimming removed 3 bases from V and 5 bases from J; junction bases left unmatched: 8. The CDR3 here is CASSSLGQGTHEQYF. In nucleotides, the CDR3 is TGCGCCAGCAGCTCCCTGGGACAGGGGACCCACGAGCAGTACTTC.

The chain joins TRBV5-4 to TRBJ1-2; D is undetermined. Looked up from germline, CDR1 is SGHNT and CDR2 is YYREEE (reference sequence). Trimming cost V 3 bases and J 3 bases, with 18 bases left between them. The CDR3 totals 16 residues. CDR3 sequence (DNA): TGTGCCAGCAGCTCCTTTTCTCGGGGAAAGGACTATGGCTACACCTTC. This sequence encodes CASSSFSRGKDYGYTF.

This clone showed up just a few times. The chain combines TRBV4-1 with TRBJ2-7; 9 bases fit TRBD1. The CDR3 consists of 14 residues. Germline V gene sequence: CDR1 MGHRA, CDR2 YSYEKL. After removal of 2 bases from V and 7 bases from J, the junction contained 6 bases not matched to a gene. The CDR3 is CASSQIGTGREQYF. The CDR3 DNA sequence: TGCGCCAGCAGCCAAATCGGGACAGGGAGAGAGCAGTACTTC.

V gene TRBV5-6 combines with J gene TRBJ1-4; D remains unclear. Per the germline V gene, CDR1 is SGHDT and CDR2 is YYEEEE. The V gene lost 1 base and the J gene lost 7 bases, with 8 bases spanning the gap. The CDR3 has 13 residues. CDR3 protein: CASSLTRSEKLFF. CDR3 bases: TGTGCCAGCAGCTTGACGAGGAGTGAAAAACTGTTTTTT.

This chain joins TRBV2 and TRBJ1-4, with 9 nucleotides matching TRBD1. Losses at the gene ends were 5 bases for V and 8 bases for J; bases not matched to a gene: 9. The germline CDR1 and CDR2 sequences are SNHLY and FYNNEI. The CDR3 consists of 15 residues. This chain's CDR3 is CASSQTGQGLEKLFF. For the CDR3, the DNA is TGTGCCAGCAGTCAGACGGGACAGGGATTGGAAAAACTGTTTTTT.

V and J are TRBV2 and TRBJ1-2; no reliable D call. Germline lookup yields CDR1 SNHLY and CDR2 FYNNEI. V lost 8 bases and J 1 base, leaving 8 bases between the germline ends. The CDR3 is made up of 12 amino acids. In DNA form, the CDR3 reads TGTGCCAGCTCAACGAGTAACTATGGCTACACCTTC. Encoded protein: CASSTSNYGYTF.

The chain couples TRBV9 to TRBJ1-5; D gene uncertain. Germline-derived CDR1 and CDR2 are SGDLS and YYNGEE. Trimming took off 0 bases at V and 7 bases at J, with 14 bases between the two ends. This CDR3 has 15 residues. Written as DNA, the CDR3 is TGTGCCAGCAGCGTAGATCCGGGCTCGGGGCAGCCCCAGCATTTT. It specifies CASSVDPGSGQPQHF. The full variable domain, in which reference TRBV9 and TRBJ1-5 provide the parts outside the CDR3, is DSGVTQTPKHLITATGQRVTLRCSPRSGDLSVYWYQQSLDQGLQFLIQYYNGEERAKGNILERFSAQQFPDLHSELNLSSLELGDSALYFCASSVDPGSGQPQHFGDGTRLSIL.

The chain is built from TRBV4-2 and TRBJ1-3; D is perhaps TRBD1 (6 bases). The CDR3 sequence is 16 residues long. Trimming took off 1 base at V and 3 bases at J, with 13 bases between the two ends. Germline V lookup: CDR1 LGHNA, CDR2 YNFKEQ. This CDR3 reads CASSQGSRGYGNTIYF. CDR3 bases: TGTGCCAGCAGCCAAGGGAGCAGGGGTTATGGAAACACCATATATTTT.